This TCR beta chain was recorded in a study of control samples from healthy donors and cancer patients. Unmatched junction bases numbered 1, after V lost 0 bases and J lost 3 bases. This CDR3 comprises 14 residues. Germline V gives CDR1 MNHNS, CDR2 SASEGT. Measured with immunoSEQ multiplex PCR; TCRdb has only the in-frame clones, and not every one. The repertoire holds 54,000 or so clones, with 90% to 95% as singletons. V is TRBV6-1 and J is TRBJ2-7, with 8 bases matching TRBD2. Input material: blood. The TCR comes from a man younger than 40 in good health. CDR3 sequence: CASSEAGTSYEQYF. The CDR3 bases are TGTGCCAGCAGTGAAGCCGGGACTAGCTACGAGCAGTACTTC.